This is a list of T cell receptor beta chains from one sample in a study of blood T cell repertoires in COVID-19. Profiling relied on immunoSEQ multiplex PCR, and the TCRdb table lists in-frame clones only, not all of them. The sample contains 250,000 or so clones, around 84% of which appear only once. Source material: peripheral blood. The receptors come from a woman in her thirties or forties who had recovered from COVID-19. The CDR3 runs from the conserved cysteine through the conserved F or W. A D gene is named only where the DNA matches it firmly. Clone size is given for some rows only: seen once, a few or many times, or a class if the clone is expanded.

DNA: TGTGCCAGTAGTGCAGCGTGGACAGATAGCAATCAGCCCCAGCATTTT
CDR3: CASSAAWTDSNQPQHF
size: NA
D: NA
J: TRBJ1-5
V: TRBV19

DNA: TGTGCCAGCAGCCTTCACAGGGGGCAAGGCACAGATACGCAGTATTTT
CDR3: CASSLHRGQGTDTQYF
size: NA
D: TRBD1
J: TRBJ2-3
V: TRBV14

DNA: TGTGCCAGCAGAACAGGGTGGTCCTATAATTCACCCCTCCACTTT
CDR3: CASRTGWSYNSPLHF
size: NA
D: NA
J: TRBJ1-6
V: TRBV28

DNA: TGTGCCAGCAGTTACAGTGGTGGCAGGGGGGATGAAAAACTGTTTTTT
CDR3: CASSYSGGRGDEKLFF
size: NA
D: TRBD1
J: TRBJ1-4
V: TRBV6-5

DNA: TGCGCCAGCAGCTTGGCGCCGGGAGGAACCTACGAGCAGTACTTC
CDR3: CASSLAPGGTYEQYF
size: NA
D: TRBD2
J: TRBJ2-7
V: TRBV5-1

DNA: TGTGCCAGCAGTTCCTATAGCGGGGACTACACAGATACGCAGTATTTT
CDR3: CASSSYSGDYTDTQYF
size: NA
D: TRBD2
J: TRBJ2-3
V: TRBV28

DNA: TGTGCCAGCAGATCTCGGACAGGGAGATCTGAAGCTTTCTTT
CDR3: CASRSRTGRSEAFF
size: NA
D: TRBD1
J: TRBJ1-1
V: TRBV27

DNA: TGTGCCAGCAGTGTTGCGGGGGAATCTGGAAACACCATATATTTT
CDR3: CASSVAGESGNTIYF
size: few
D: NA
J: TRBJ1-3
V: TRBV2

DNA: TGTGCCAGCAGCTTTATTAGCGGGGTCGGGAATGAGCAGTTCTTC
CDR3: CASSFISGVGNEQFF
size: once
D: TRBD2
J: TRBJ2-1
V: TRBV7-9

DNA: TGCGCCAGCAGTGAAACAATGAACACCGGGGAGCTGTTTTTT
CDR3: CASSETMNTGELFF
size: NA
D: NA
J: TRBJ2-2
V: TRBV10-2

DNA: TGTGCCAGCAGTGAAGAGGCAGCAGGAGGAGAGACCCAGTACTTC
CDR3: CASSEEAAGGETQYF
size: NA
D: NA
J: TRBJ2-5
V: TRBV6-1

DNA: TGTGCCAGCAGCTTGGGACAGAACACCATATATTTT
CDR3: CASSLGQNTIYF
size: NA
D: NA
J: TRBJ1-3
V: TRBV5-8

DNA: TGTGCCAGCAGTTACCTGGTGCCGGACACCGGGGAGCTGTTTTTT
CDR3: CASSYLVPDTGELFF
size: NA
D: NA
J: TRBJ2-2
V: TRBV6-6

DNA: TGCGCCAGCAGTGATCTAGCGGGGGGGACCGGGGAGCTGTTTTTT
CDR3: CASSDLAGGTGELFF
size: NA
D: TRBD2
J: TRBJ2-2
V: TRBV10-1

DNA: TGTGCCAGCAGTTTAGATAGTAATGAAAAACTGTTTTTT
CDR3: CASSLDSNEKLFF
size: NA
D: NA
J: TRBJ1-4
V: TRBV12-3/TRBV12-4

DNA: TGCAGCGCTGGACACATAAACACTGAAGCTTTCTTT
CDR3: CSAGHINTEAFF
size: NA
D: NA
J: TRBJ1-1
V: TRBV29-1

DNA: TGTGCCACCAGTGATGGACAGGGAGTTAACGGCTACACCTTC
CDR3: CATSDGQGVNGYTF
size: few
D: TRBD1
J: TRBJ1-2
V: TRBV24-1

DNA: TGTGCCAGTAGTGCCCCAGGTAGCTCCTACGAGCAGTACTTC
CDR3: CASSAPGSSYEQYF
size: NA
D: NA
J: TRBJ2-7
V: TRBV19

DNA: TGTGCCTGGAGTGTACAGTACACCGGGGAGCTGTTTTTT
CDR3: CAWSVQYTGELFF
size: NA
D: NA
J: TRBJ2-2
V: TRBV30

DNA: TGTGCCAGCAGTCTTCGGGACAAAACGTTTTTT
CDR3: CASSLRDKTFF
size: medium-sized
D: NA
J: TRBJ1-4
V: TRBV28

DNA: TGCGCCAGCAGCTTGGACGGTTTAAATCAGCCCCAGCATTTT
CDR3: CASSLDGLNQPQHF
size: NA
D: NA
J: TRBJ1-5
V: TRBV5-1

DNA: TGTGCCACGGCGGGGGCCAGCACAGATACGCAGTATTTT
CDR3: CATAGASTDTQYF
size: NA
D: NA
J: TRBJ2-3
V: TRBV28

DNA: TGTGCCAGCAGTCCCCTCGGACAGGGGAGTCAGCCCCAGCATTTT
CDR3: CASSPLGQGSQPQHF
size: NA
D: TRBD1
J: TRBJ1-5
V: TRBV25-1

DNA: TGTGCCAGCAGCCGAATTAGCGGCTTAGGAACAGATACGCAGTATTTT
CDR3: CASSRISGLGTDTQYF
size: NA
D: NA
J: TRBJ2-3
V: TRBV3-1/TRBV3-2

DNA: TGTGCCAGCAGTTATAAGCGGGGACAGGGTGAGACCCAGTACTTC
CDR3: CASSYKRGQGETQYF
size: NA
D: TRBD1
J: TRBJ2-5
V: TRBV6-2/TRBV6-3

DNA: TGTGCCAGCAGTCCGGACCGCGGGCGAGCGGTAGCCTCTGGCTACACCTTC
CDR3: CASSPDRGRAVASGYTF
size: many
D: NA
J: TRBJ1-2
V: TRBV28

DNA: TGCAGTGCTCGAAGGGGTGTAACCCAGTACTTC
CDR3: CSARRGVTQYF
size: NA
D: NA
J: TRBJ2-5
V: TRBV20-1

DNA: TGTGCCTGGAGTCGGGACAGTTTTGACGAGCAGTACTTC
CDR3: CAWSRDSFDEQYF
size: few
D: TRBD1
J: TRBJ2-7
V: TRBV30

DNA: TGCAGCGTACAGGGGGGTTGGTCCTACAATGAGCAGTTCTTC
CDR3: CSVQGGWSYNEQFF
size: NA
D: TRBD1
J: TRBJ2-1
V: TRBV29-1

DNA: TGTGCCAGCAATACGGACAGGGCGAACACTGAAGCTTTCTTT
CDR3: CASNTDRANTEAFF
size: NA
D: TRBD1
J: TRBJ1-1
V: TRBV7-9

DNA: TGTGCCAGCAGCATTGGGAGGGGAGGGGATCAGCCCCAGCATTTT
CDR3: CASSIGRGGDQPQHF
size: few
D: NA
J: TRBJ1-5
V: TRBV2

DNA: TGCGCCAGCAGTCGTGACGCCGGGACACGGAAAGAGACCCAGTACTTC
CDR3: CASSRDAGTRKETQYF
size: NA
D: NA
J: TRBJ2-5
V: TRBV4-1